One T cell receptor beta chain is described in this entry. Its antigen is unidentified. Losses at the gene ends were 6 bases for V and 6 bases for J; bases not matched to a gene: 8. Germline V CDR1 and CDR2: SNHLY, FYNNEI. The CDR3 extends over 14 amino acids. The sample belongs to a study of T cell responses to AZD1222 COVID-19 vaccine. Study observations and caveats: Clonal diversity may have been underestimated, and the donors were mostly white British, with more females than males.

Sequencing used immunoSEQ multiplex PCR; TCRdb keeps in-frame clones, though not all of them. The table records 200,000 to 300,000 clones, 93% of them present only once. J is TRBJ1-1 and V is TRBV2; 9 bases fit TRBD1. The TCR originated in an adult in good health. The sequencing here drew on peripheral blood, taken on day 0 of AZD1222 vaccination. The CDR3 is CASSLRDREAEAFF. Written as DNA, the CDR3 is TGTGCCAGCAGCTTAAGGGACAGGGAGGCTGAAGCTTTCTTT.